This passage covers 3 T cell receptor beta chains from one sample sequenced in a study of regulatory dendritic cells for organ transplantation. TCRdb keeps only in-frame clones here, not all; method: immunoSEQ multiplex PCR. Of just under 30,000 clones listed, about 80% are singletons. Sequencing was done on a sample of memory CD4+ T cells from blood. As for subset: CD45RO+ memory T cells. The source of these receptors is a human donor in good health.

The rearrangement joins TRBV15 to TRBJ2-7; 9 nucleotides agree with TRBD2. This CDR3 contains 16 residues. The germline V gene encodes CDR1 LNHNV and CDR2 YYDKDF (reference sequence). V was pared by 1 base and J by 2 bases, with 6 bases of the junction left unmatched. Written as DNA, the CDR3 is TGTGCCACCAGCAGAGGCGTGAGCGGGAGGCCCTACGAGCAGTACTTC. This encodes CATSRGVSGRPYEQYF.

CDR3 DNA: TGTGCCAGCAGAAGCGGTTCTAATGAAAAACTGTTTTTT. As protein: CASRSGSNEKLFF. The J gene is TRBJ1-4, the V gene TRBV28; D is undetermined. The CDR3 has 13 amino acids. In germline, CDR1 is MDHEN, CDR2 SYDVKM. V lost 6 bases, J lost 3 bases, and 8 bases lay in between.

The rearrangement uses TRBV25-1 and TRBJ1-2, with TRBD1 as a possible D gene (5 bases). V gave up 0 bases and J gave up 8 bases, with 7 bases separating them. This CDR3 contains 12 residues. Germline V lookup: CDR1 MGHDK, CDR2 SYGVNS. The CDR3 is CASSEYRVGYTF. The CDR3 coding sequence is TGTGCCAGCAGTGAATACAGGGTGGGCTACACCTTC.